This is a list of T cell receptor beta chains from one sample in a study of human T cells and chemical hapten exposure. MiXCR was run by TCRdb on the RACE reads, yielding one entry per CDR3 protein. This table has approximately 97,000 distinct CDR3 sequences, about 8.8% appearing once. The specimen was whole blood. The receptors were sampled from a female donor in good health. Some clones in this sample may be carry-over from other donors' samples. Both conserved end residues are part of each CDR3. A D gene is named only where the DNA matches it firmly. Only part of the rows carry a size: once, few, many, or a class if the clone is expanded.

>TRBJ2-5|TRBV28|-|TRBD1
TGTGCCAGCAGTAACCTCCGGGACAGTAGAAAGACCCAGTACTTC
CASSNLRDSRKTQYF
>TRBJ2-3|TRBV7-2|-|-
TGTGCCAGCAGCTTATTGCAGAGCACAGATACGCAGTATTTT
CASSLLQSTDTQYF
>TRBJ1-3|TRBV7-2|many|-
TGTGCCAGCAGCTTATTAGGGACAGGAAACACCATATATTTT
CASSLLGTGNTIYF
>TRBJ1-5|TRBV2|many|TRBD1
TGTGCCAGCTCCGGGACAGGGGGGAGTCAGCCCCAGCATTTT
CASSGTGGSQPQHF
>TRBJ1-5|TRBV19|-|-
TGTGCCAGCGGGGGGGGATATAGCAATCAGCCCCAGCATTTT
CASGGGYSNQPQHF
>TRBJ2-2|TRBV29-1|-|-
TGCAGCGTTGTAGGTACCCCGAACACCGGGGAGCTGTTTTTT
CSVVGTPNTGELFF
>TRBJ2-1|TRBV29-1|many|TRBD2
TGCAGCGTTCACAGCGGGAACGAGCAGTTCTTC
CSVHSGNEQFF
>TRBJ2-1|TRBV27|few|TRBD2
TGTGCCAGCAGTCCCGGGACTAGGGTCTACAATGAGCAGTTCTTC
CASSPGTRVYNEQFF
>TRBJ1-5|TRBV14|many|-
TGTGCCAGCAGCCAGAGGGGTGGGCTTCCCCAGCATTTT
CASSQRGGLPQHF
>TRBJ1-1|TRBV20-1|few|TRBD1
TGCAGTGCTAGAGATTCCTCAGGGGGCACTGAAGCTTTCTTT
CSARDSSGGTEAFF
>TRBJ1-1|TRBV10-3|-|TRBD1
TGTGCCTCCAGGGACAGGGAGAACACTGAAGCTTTCTTT
CASRDRENTEAFF
>TRBJ1-6|TRBV7-9|-|TRBD1
TGTGCCAGTAGCTTATCCGGGACAGGGGCCGGATCACCCCTCCACTTT
CASSLSGTGAGSPLHF
>TRBJ2-5|TRBV7-9|few|-
TGTGCCAGCAGCTCGCCCAGCCAAGAGACCCAGTACTTC
CASSSPSQETQYF
>TRBJ2-1|TRBV27|-|TRBD2
TGTGCCAGCAGTTTATATCCCCCCCTTATAGCGGGAGGTTTGGTCCCTCCTTACAATGAGCAGTTCTTC
CASSLYPPLIAGGLVPPYNEQFF
>TRBJ2-3|TRBV20-1|few|TRBD2
TGCAGTGCTAGAGATCACATGAGACTAGCGGGCACAGATACGCAGTATTTT
CSARDHMRLAGTDTQYF
>TRBJ2-6|TRBV11-2|many|TRBD2
TGTGCCAGCAGCCCAGGACTAGCTGTTGGGGCCAACGTCCTGACTTTC
CASSPGLAVGANVLTF
>TRBJ1-1|TRBV28|few|TRBD1
TGTGCCAGCAGTCAGGGACAGGGGAGAGCTGAAGCTTTCTTT
CASSQGQGRAEAFF
>TRBJ2-3|TRBV2|-|-
TGTGCCAGCAGTGAAGTGCCCCCGGGACAGGGTCATACTGATAGCGGGGGACCCCGGTATTTT
CASSEVPPGQGHTDSGGPRYF
>TRBJ1-5|TRBV3-1|-|-
TGTGCCAGCAGCCAGCTAAGTAATCAGCCCCAGCATTTT
CASSQLSNQPQHF
>TRBJ2-3|TRBV20-1|-|TRBD1
TGCAGTGCTAGAGAATTGGGACAGGGTACAGATACGCAGTATTTT
CSARELGQGTDTQYF
>TRBJ2-2|TRBV12-5|few|-
TGTGCTAGTGGTTTGGCTCAGTCTTCTCACACCGGGGAGCTGTTTTTT
CASGLAQSSHTGELFF
>TRBJ1-6|TRBV4-1|few|TRBD1
TGCGCCAGCAGCCAAATCGGATTCTGGACAGGGAACATGGGGTCACCCCTCCACTTT
CASSQIGFWTGNMGSPLHF
>TRBJ2-7|TRBV7-2|few|-
TGTGCCAGCAGCTTAGCGACCACAAGTACGGAGCAGTACTTC
CASSLATTSTEQYF
>TRBJ1-1|TRBV23-1|many|-
TGCGCCAGCAGTCAATCCCCGGGCAGGGGATCGTACACTGAAGCTTTCTTT
CASSQSPGRGSYTEAFF
>TRBJ2-7|TRBV20-1|few|-
TGCAGTGCTACGGGAACCCTCCGATACGAGCAGTACTTC
CSATGTLRYEQYF
>TRBJ2-2|TRBV5-6|many|TRBD1
TGTGCCAGCAGCTGGGACAGGGCGTCGCTTACCGGGGAGCTGTTTTTT
CASSWDRASLTGELFF
>TRBJ2-1|TRBV10-3|few|-
TGTGCCATCAGTGCCGAAATAGGGGGAATAGTAGATGAGCAGTTCTTC
CAISAEIGGIVDEQFF
>TRBJ2-3|TRBV9|few|-
TGTGCCAGCAGCGTAGGAACTAGCAGCAGCACAGATACGCAGTATTTT
CASSVGTSSSTDTQYF
>TRBJ2-3|TRBV7-2|few|TRBD2
TGTGCCAGCAGCTTAGGCGGGAGCGCTAATACGCAGTATTTT
CASSLGGSANTQYF
>TRBJ1-6|TRBV2|many|-
TGTGCCAGTTCCTATGTACTTGGGTTTAATTCACCCCTCCACTTT
CASSYVLGFNSPLHF
>TRBJ2-1|TRBV7-3|-|-
TGTGCCAGCAGCTTAACTAAAGGTTCGAGCTCCTACAATGAGCAGTTCTTC
CASSLTKGSSSYNEQFF
>TRBJ1-4|TRBV29-1|-|-
TGCGGCGTGAGGGGAGGGCGGAATGAAAAACTGTTTTTT
CGVRGGRNEKLFF
>TRBJ2-7|TRBV6-1|few|TRBD2
TGTGCCAGCGAGCCTAGCGGCACCTACGAGCAGTACTTC
CASEPSGTYEQYF
>TRBJ2-1|TRBV20-1|many|-
TGCAGTGCTAGAGATATTGGGCAGGATTACAATGAGCAGTTCTTC
CSARDIGQDYNEQFF
>TRBJ2-7|TRBV28|many|-
TGTGCCAGCAGTTTTGGTGGGCGAGGGCGCGAGCAGTACTTC
CASSFGGRGREQYF
>TRBJ1-2|TRBV29-1|-|-
TGCATCGTTGATAAGCAGAATATTATAACCCCCGACTATGGCTACACCTTC
CIVDKQNIITPDYGYTF
>TRBJ2-3|TRBV9|few|TRBD1
TGTGCCAGCAGCGCGGGACAGCGTGGGGCAGATACGCAGTATTTT
CASSAGQRGADTQYF
>TRBJ2-6|TRBV6-2/TRBV6-3|many|-
TGTGCCAGCAGTTACTCCTCCCAGTCTTCTGGGGCCAACGTCCTGACTTTC
CASSYSSQSSGANVLTF
>TRBJ2-6|TRBV29-1|-|-
TGCAGCGTTAAAGAAGGTTCCTCCGGGGCCAACGTCCTGACTTTC
CSVKEGSSGANVLTF
>TRBJ2-1|TRBV24-1|few|-
TGTGCCACCAGTGATTTTGGAACGGGGCTAGGCTACAATGAGCAGTTCTTC
CATSDFGTGLGYNEQFF
>TRBJ1-2|TRBV19|few|-
TGTGCCTGCCGCGGGGACCTCGGGAGTCTTGGCTACACCTTC
CACRGDLGSLGYTF
>TRBJ2-5|TRBV5-1|few|-
TGCGCCAGCAGCGTTCTGGAGACCCAGTACTTC
CASSVLETQYF
>TRBJ1-5|TRBV2|many|-
TGTGCCAGCACTCAACCGGGGGGAAGGGATCAGCCCCAGCATTTT
CASTQPGGRDQPQHF
>TRBJ1-1|TRBV3-1|many|-
TGTGCCAGCAGCCCCAGGGACAAGGGACGGAACACTGAAGCTTTCTTT
CASSPRDKGRNTEAFF
>TRBJ2-5|TRBV19|few|-
TGTGCCAGTAGTCAGGATAGGGCTCAAGAGACCCAGTACTTC
CASSQDRAQETQYF
>TRBJ1-5|TRBV7-2|-|-
TGTGCCAGCAGCCGACAGTCTACTAGCAATCAGCCCCAGCATTTT
CASSRQSTSNQPQHF
>TRBJ2-3|TRBV18|-|TRBD2
TGTGCCAGCTCAGGACTAGCGGGGACAGATACGCAGTATTTT
CASSGLAGTDTQYF
>TRBJ2-1|TRBV12-3/TRBV12-4|-|-
TGTGCCAGCAGCCTGGGAGTCAGTAGGCGAGGGGGTACGGAGCAGTTCTTC
CASSLGVSRRGGTEQFF
>TRBJ1-4|TRBV7-2|-|-
TGTGCCAGCAGCTTAAAAGTCGGGGGCGAAAAACTGTTTTTT
CASSLKVGGEKLFF
>TRBJ2-7|TRBV4-3|-|-
TGCGCCAGCAGCCCAACATTGACTGACACCTACGAGCAGTACTTC
CASSPTLTDTYEQYF
>TRBJ2-7|TRBV25-1|few|TRBD1
TGTGCCAGTAGGGGACAGGGTCTCTACGAGCAGTACTTC
CASRGQGLYEQYF
>TRBJ1-5|TRBV7-2|-|-
TGTGCCAGCAACCGAGACGGGGGTCGACCCCAGCATTTT
CASNRDGGRPQHF
>TRBJ2-3|TRBV7-9|few|-
TGTGCCAGCAGCTTAGCGTCGAGGGTAGACACAGATACGCAGTATTTT
CASSLASRVDTDTQYF
>TRBJ2-3|TRBV20-1|many|-
TGCAGTGCCCTTGGAACGGGCACAGATACGCAGTATTTT
CSALGTGTDTQYF
>TRBJ2-6|TRBV6-1|-|-
TGTGCCAGCAGAAAGGGTCCCTCTGGGGCCAACGTCCTGACTTTC
CASRKGPSGANVLTF
>TRBJ2-7|TRBV28|many|-
TGTGCCAGCAGACGGGCCCAGGGGAGCTACGAGCAGTACTTC
CASRRAQGSYEQYF
>TRBJ2-7|TRBV29-1|many|TRBD2
TGCAGCGTTGGGGAGGGTGCTTACGAGCAGTACTTC
CSVGEGAYEQYF
>TRBJ2-1|TRBV7-9|-|-
TGTGCCAGCGGGGGGCGAAACAATGAGCAGTTCTTC
CASGGRNNEQFF
>TRBJ2-3|TRBV10-2|many|TRBD2
TGCGCCAGCAGTGATAGCGGGAGGGCAGATACGCAGTATTTT
CASSDSGRADTQYF
>TRBJ2-3|TRBV27|many|TRBD2
TGTGCCAGCAGTTCGGGGACTAGCGGGAGCACAGATACGCAGTATTTT
CASSSGTSGSTDTQYF